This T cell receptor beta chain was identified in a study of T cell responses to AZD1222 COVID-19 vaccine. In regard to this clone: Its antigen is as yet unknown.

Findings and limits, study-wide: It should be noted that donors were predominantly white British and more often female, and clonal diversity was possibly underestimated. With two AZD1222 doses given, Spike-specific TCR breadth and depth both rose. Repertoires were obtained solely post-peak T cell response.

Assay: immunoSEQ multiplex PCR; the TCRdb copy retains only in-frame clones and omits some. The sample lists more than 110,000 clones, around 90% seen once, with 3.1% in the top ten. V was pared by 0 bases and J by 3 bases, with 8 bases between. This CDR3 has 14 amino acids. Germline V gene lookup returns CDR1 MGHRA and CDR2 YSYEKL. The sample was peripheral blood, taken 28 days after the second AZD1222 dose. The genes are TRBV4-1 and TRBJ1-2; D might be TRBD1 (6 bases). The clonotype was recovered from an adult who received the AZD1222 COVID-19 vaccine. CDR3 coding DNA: TGCGCCAGCAGCCAAGAACAGGGCTACTATGGCTACACCTTC. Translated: CASSQEQGYYGYTF.